The 30 T cell receptor beta chains below all came from one sample that was sequenced in a study of CD8 T cells in Susac syndrome. RNA was extracted with the RNeasy kit, and a quantity of roughly 0.5 to 1 ug was reverse transcribed using random hexamers. TCRdb reanalysed the immunoSEQ multiplex PCR reads using MiXCR and keeps one entry per CDR3 protein. The table lists some 210,000 distinct CDR3 sequences, 94% of them singletons. What was sequenced was CD4+ T cells from PBMCs. These receptors all stem from a human donor with Susac syndrome.

This clonotype was detected once. CDR3 coding DNA: TGTGCCTGGAGTGCTCCAGGAGACACCGGGGAGCTGTTTTTT. This codes for CAWSAPGDTGELFF. The gene calls are TRBV30 and TRBJ2-2, with D uncertain. The V and J ends lost 1 base and 3 bases respectively, with 9 bases between them. CDR3 length: 14 residues. Germline assignment: CDR1 GTSNPN and CDR2 SVGIG (reference sequence).

The rearrangement uses TRBV5-1 and TRBJ1-2; possible D gene TRBD1, 6 bases. V was clipped by 4 bases and J by 4 bases, with 8 bases between them. Germline V gene data show CDR1 as SGHRS and CDR2 as YFSETQ. This CDR3 spans 12 amino acids. The CDR3 is CASSADSYGYTF. The CDR3 nucleotides read TGCGCCAGCAGCGCGGACAGCTATGGCTACACCTTC.

This chain connects TRBV2 to TRBJ2-1, with D unresolved. Trimming cost V 5 bases and J 5 bases, with 10 bases left between them. Germline-derived CDR1 and CDR2 are SNHLY and FYNNEI. The CDR3 contains 13 residues. Here the CDR3 DNA reads TGTGCCAGCAGTACAGATCGAGACAATGAGCAGTTCTTC. Its translation is CASSTDRDNEQFF. The full variable domain, completed using reference TRBV2 and TRBJ2-1, is EPEVTQTPSHQVTQMGQEVILRCVPISNHLYFYWYRQILGQKVEFLVSFYNNEISEKSEIFDDQFSVERPDGSNFTLKIRSTKLEDSAMYFCASSTDRDNEQFFGPGTRLTVL.

The chain is built from TRBV3-1 and TRBJ2-3; D unresolved. V gave up 4 bases and J gave up 0 bases, with 8 bases separating them. CDR3 size: 14 residues. CDR1 LGHDT and CDR2 YNNKEL come from the germline V gene (reference sequence). The CDR3 DNA is TGTGCCAGCAGCCGCCAAGACAGCACAGATACGCAGTATTTT. Residues: CASSRQDSTDTQYF.

V gene TRBV30 combines with J gene TRBJ2-5, with 7 positions matching TRBD1. The junction had 11 bases not matched to a gene; V was cut back by 3 bases and J by 1 base. The CDR3 has 16 amino acids. In germline, CDR1 is GTSNPN, CDR2 SVGIG (reference sequence). The CDR3 reads CAWSPGQAKLQETQYF. The CDR3, as DNA: TGTGCCTGGAGCCCCGGACAGGCAAAACTCCAAGAGACCCAGTACTTC.

V is TRBV12-3 or TRBV12-4 and J is TRBJ1-2; D is undetermined. With 5 bases removed from V and 7 bases from J, the gap between germline ends came to 20 bases. The CDR3 consists of 15 residues. The CDR3 nucleotides are TGTGCCAGCAGTCCCCTCGGCCCTCATGAGGGTGGCTACACCTTC. Protein: CASSPLGPHEGGYTF.

The J gene is TRBJ1-1, the V gene TRBV3-1; D ambiguous. This CDR3 spans 15 amino acids. Germline-derived CDR1 and CDR2 are LGHDT and YNNKEL (reference sequence). The ends were cut back, 4 bases at V and 2 bases at J, with 14 bases in the middle. The CDR3 DNA follows: TGTGCCAGCAGCCTTTTGAGTCCCCGTAACACTGAAGCTTTCTTT. Protein sequence: CASSLLSPRNTEAFF.

The chain uses TRBV4-2 and TRBJ1-6; 8 bases are a match to TRBD1. The germline V gene encodes CDR1 LGHNA and CDR2 YNFKEQ. This CDR3 region has 17 residues. V lost 4 bases to trimming and J lost 7 bases; unmatched junction nucleotides: 12. The DNA of the CDR3 is TGTGCCAGCAGCCCGAAAGTTTTAGGACAGGGAAATTCACCCCTCCACTTT. It encodes CASSPKVLGQGNSPLHF.

This chain connects TRBV27 to TRBJ1-2, with TRBD1 matching 12 bases. After removal of 6 bases from V and 8 bases from J, the junction contained 10 bases not matched to a gene. The CDR3 runs to 15 residues. Per the germline V gene, CDR1 is MNHEY and CDR2 is SMNVEV (reference sequence). The CDR3 is CASSGPGQGARGYTF. Here the CDR3 DNA reads TGTGCCAGCAGCGGCCCGGGACAGGGGGCGCGGGGCTACACCTTC.

CDR3 in amino acids: CASSPGTGGVYGYTF. The CDR3 DNA reads TGTGCCAGCAGTCCCGGGACAGGGGGAGTCTATGGCTACACCTTC. This chain uses TRBV12-3 or TRBV12-4 with TRBJ1-2, with 11 bases aligning to TRBD1. With V trimmed by 5 bases and J by 4 bases, 6 bases remained unmatched. The CDR3 is made up of 15 amino acids.

The chain is built from TRBV11-3 and TRBJ2-6, with D maybe TRBD1 (6 bases). The CDR3 loop spans 15 amino acids. The V gene's germline CDR1 is SGHNT and CDR2 YENEEA. V was pared by 4 bases and J by 11 bases, with 18 bases between. This chain's CDR3 is CASSSRTALSDVLTF. The CDR3 bases are TGTGCCAGCAGCTCTCGGACAGCGCTAAGCGACGTCCTGACTTTC.

On this clonotype: The CDR3 does not end in the conserved phenylalanine or tryptophan, so this is likely a read error. The chain carries TRBV19 and TRBJ1-5; TRBD1 might be the D (5 bases). Trimming cost V 9 bases and J 3 bases, with 21 bases left between them. There are 16 residues in the CDR3. Germline assignment: CDR1 LNHDA and CDR2 SQIVND (reference sequence). CDR3 region: CASRRGNMEFNQPQHV. CDR3 coding DNA: TGTGCCAGCCGAAGGGGTAATATGGAATTCAATCAGCCCCAGCATGTT.

The chain employs TRBV19 and TRBJ1-2, with 7 bases that match TRBD1. Germline CDR1 reads LNHDA; CDR2 reads SQIVND (reference sequence). The CDR3 has 15 amino acids. With V trimmed by 6 bases and J by 6 bases, 13 bases remained unmatched. The CDR3, as DNA: TGTGCCAGTAGCTTACAGGGGAGGGGGCTTGATGGCTACACCTTC. This translates into CASSLQGRGLDGYTF.

The chain couples TRBV20-1 to TRBJ2-5, with 10 nucleotides matching TRBD1. The CDR3 covers 14 residues. The trim removed 4 bases at V and 4 bases at J, leaving 6 bases unmatched. From germline, CDR1 is DFQATT and CDR2 SNEGSKA (reference sequence). The CDR3 region has the DNA TGCAGTGCTACCGGGGACAGGGGTAGAGAGACCCAGTACTTC. Translation gives CSATGDRGRETQYF.

This chain uses TRBV5-6 with TRBJ2-7; the D is unclear. With 0 bases removed from V and 4 bases from J, the gap between germline ends came to 11 bases. The CDR3 extends over 14 amino acids. From germline, CDR1 is SGHDT and CDR2 YYEEEE. The DNA of the CDR3 is TGTGCCAGCAGCTTGGACCCTGGCAGGTACGAGCAGTACTTC. It encodes CASSLDPGRYEQYF.

The J gene is TRBJ1-5, the V gene TRBV30; 9 bases are a match to TRBD1. The V gene's germline CDR1 is GTSNPN and CDR2 SVGIG (reference sequence). V shed 3 bases and J 7 bases; nucleotides not matched to a gene: 7. CDR3 length: 14 residues. The CDR3 coding sequence is TGTGCCTGGAGCGAGGACAGGGGAATACAGCCCCAGCATTTT. As protein: CAWSEDRGIQPQHF.

This chain links TRBV30 with TRBJ2-2; TRBD2 aligns across 8 bases. The germline V gene has CDR1 GTSNPN and CDR2 SVGIG (reference sequence). This CDR3 comprises 14 residues. With 2 bases clipped from V and 3 bases from J, the junction kept 2 bases outside the gene matches. CDR3 loop: CAWSLLADTGELFF. CDR3 in DNA: TGTGCCTGGAGTTTACTAGCGGACACCGGGGAGCTGTTTTTT.

Comments on this clonotype: An end of the junction differs from the germline gene, which may be a read error. The chain employs TRBV12-3 or TRBV12-4 and TRBJ1-3, with D tentatively TRBD1 (5 bases). This CDR3 has 11 amino acids. The CDR3 region is CASSEPAIRDF. The CDR3 bases are TGTGCCAGCAGCGAGCCCGCGATCAGGGATTTT.

V is TRBV2 and J is TRBJ2-2; D gene uncertain. The length of the CDR3 is 16 residues. The germline gives CDR1 SNHLY, CDR2 FYNNEI. V dropped 2 bases and J dropped 2 bases, with 12 bases sitting between them. Here the CDR3 DNA reads TGTGCCAGCAGTGAATTGGTGGGTCCAAACACCGGGGAGCTGTTTTTT. Amino acids: CASSELVGPNTGELFF.

The chain couples TRBV20-1 to TRBJ2-5, with unresolved D. The CDR3 is 10 residues long. V was pared by 5 bases and J by 2 bases, with 3 bases between. Germline V gene lookup returns CDR1 DFQATT and CDR2 SNEGSKA (reference sequence). This CDR3 is CSARQETQYF. The CDR3 DNA is TGCAGTGCTCGTCAAGAGACCCAGTACTTC.

The rearrangement joins TRBV5-1 to TRBJ2-1; D is perhaps TRBD1 (7 bases). The length of the CDR3 is 14 residues. Germline values: CDR1 SGHRS, CDR2 YFSETQ. The germline V and J ends were trimmed by 2 bases and 12 bases, with 18 bases remaining between them. The CDR3 bases are TGCGCCAGCAGCTTATCTCCCAGTCAGGGGGGGCAGTTCTTC. Translated, it gives CASSLSPSQGGQFF. Complete variable domain (other parts from reference TRBV5-1 and TRBJ2-1): KAGVTQTPRYLIKTRGQQVTLSCSPISGHRSVSWYQQTPGQGLQFLFEYFSETQRNKGNFPGRFSGRQFSNSRSEMNVSTLELGDSALYLCASSLSPSQGGQFFGPGTRLTVL.

The CDR3 DNA reads TGTGCCAGCTCCAGTATTTCCTACGAGCAGTACTTC. Translation: CASSSISYEQYF. This chain links TRBV6-2 or TRBV6-3 with TRBJ2-7; D gene unclear. The CDR3 has 12 residues. Trimming shortened V by 8 bases and J by 1 base, and 9 bases separated the two germline ends. Germline V gene lookup returns CDR1 MNHEY and CDR2 SVGEGT.

The V gene is TRBV29-1, the J gene TRBJ2-6, with 9 bases that match TRBD1. CDR1 is SQVTM and CDR2 is ANQGSEA in the germline V gene. The CDR3 extends over 16 amino acids. V gave up 4 bases and J gave up 1 base; unmatched junction bases: 5. CDR3 loop: CSVGVTGGSGANVLTF. The DNA for the CDR3 is TGCAGCGTTGGGGTGACAGGGGGGTCTGGGGCCAACGTCCTGACTTTC.

The V gene is TRBV24-1, the J gene TRBJ2-1; TRBD1 aligns across 10 bases. The germline gives CDR1 KGHDR, CDR2 SFDVKD. J gave up 13 bases and V 4 bases, and 6 bases lay outside the gene matches. There are 13 residues in the CDR3. The CDR3 sequence is CATSEGTGEFQFF. CDR3 DNA sequence: TGTGCCACCAGTGAAGGGACAGGGGAGTTTCAGTTCTTC.

This chain joins TRBV20-1 and TRBJ1-5; D gene unclear. V lost 7 bases and J lost 1, with 5 bases in between. This CDR3 comprises 11 residues. Germline CDR1 is DFQATT and CDR2 is SNEGSKA (reference sequence). The CDR3 sequence: CSVRSNQPQHF. The CDR3 DNA reads as TGCAGTGTAAGGAGCAATCAGCCCCAGCATTTT.

V usage is TRBV9 and J usage is TRBJ1-2; D may be TRBD1 (5 bases). The V end lost 0 bases, the J end lost 7 bases, and 16 bases lay between the germline ends. The CDR3 length is 15 residues. From germline, CDR1 is SGDLS and CDR2 YYNGEE. CDR3 in DNA: TGTGCCAGCAGCGTAGATGGCAGGGTGGTAGGTGGCTACACCTTC. Its translation is CASSVDGRVVGGYTF.

This chain connects TRBV4-2 to TRBJ1-2; D remains unclear. The CDR3 loop spans 15 amino acids. CDR1 and CDR2 from the germline V gene are LGHNA and YNFKEQ. Trimming shortened V by 0 bases and J by 3 bases, and 11 bases separated the two germline ends. CDR3 sequence: CASSQEGRDDYGYTF. CDR3 sequence (DNA): TGTGCCAGCAGCCAAGAGGGAAGGGATGACTATGGCTACACCTTC.

The V call is TRBV3-1, the J call TRBJ2-1; 7 bases align to TRBD1. Germline trimming cut 6 bases from V and 8 bases from J; bases unmatched to any gene: 7. CDR1 is LGHDT, CDR2 YNNKEL, per germline (reference sequence). The CDR3 contains 13 residues. CDR3: CASSPNRGYEQFF. The CDR3 nucleotides are TGTGCCAGCAGTCCAAACAGGGGCTATGAGCAGTTCTTC.

This chain joins TRBV6-6 and TRBJ2-2, with D uncertain. V was clipped by 5 bases and J by 3 bases, with 16 bases between them. The CDR3 has 16 residues. The germline V gene encodes CDR1 MNHNY and CDR2 SVGAGI (reference sequence). CDR3 residues: CASSTPLGPYTGELFF. CDR3 nucleotides: TGTGCCAGCAGTACTCCTCTTGGCCCTTACACCGGGGAGCTGTTTTTT.

The chain links TRBV29-1 to TRBJ1-6, with a possible D match to TRBD1 (5 bases). The CDR3 runs to 13 residues. The germline CDR1 and CDR2 sequences are SQVTM and ANQGSEA. With 4 bases removed from V and 8 bases from J, the gap between germline ends came to 12 bases. In nucleotides, the CDR3 is TGCAGCGTTGCGGCCAGGGTAGATTCACCCCTCCACTTT. Its translation: CSVAARVDSPLHF.